This T cell receptor beta chain was obtained from a study of blood T cell repertoires in COVID-19. With V trimmed by 6 bases and J by 1 base, 8 bases remained unmatched. Germline CDR1 SNHLY, CDR2 FYNNEI. The CDR3 spans 16 residues. Sequencing used immunoSEQ multiplex PCR; TCRdb keeps in-frame clones, though not all of them. The sample has around 290,000 clones, approximately 90% seen once; the top ten hold over 2%. Those enrolled in Seattle joined during active infection and were followed longitudinally afterward. This chain uses TRBV2 with TRBJ1-4; 7 bases align to TRBD1. The sequenced material came from peripheral blood. The receptor's source is a woman in her twenties or thirties with COVID-19, enrolled during active disease. The CDR3 DNA follows: TGTGCCAGCAGCCCCGACAGGGTGGTAACTAATGAAAAACTGTTTTTT. Protein: CASSPDRVVTNEKLFF.